The clone carrying this T cell receptor (beta chain) was detected ten times or more. Unique molecular identifiers were used to barcode this TCRbeta library. TCRdb processed the PCR reads anew with MiXCR; each CDR3 protein has one entry. The sample lists some 590,000 distinct CDR3 sequences, roughly 10% occurring once. The source of the sample is a study of T-cell reconstitution after alpha-beta-depleted transplantation in children. The CDR3 length is 15 residues. Germline V gives CDR1 LGHNA, CDR2 YSLEER. With V trimmed by 4 bases and J by 5 bases, 8 bases remained unmatched. The source is a human donor who donated a stem cell graft to a child with acute myeloid leukemia. The source was PBMCs from the stem cell graft donor, collected from the stem cell graft. The V call is TRBV4-3, the J call TRBJ2-3, with 8 positions matching TRBD2. The CDR3 region has the DNA TGCGCCAGCAGCCGTGCAGCGGGAGTGAAAGATACGCAGTATTTT. Translated, it gives CASSRAAGVKDTQYF.